The rows below give T cell receptor beta chains drawn from one sample of a study of OX40 agonist ivuxolimab in advanced cancers. The repertoire was sequenced with immunoSEQ multiplex PCR; TCRdb's copy has only in-frame clones and lacks some. The repertoire includes approximately 74,000 clones, approximately 91% of them detected once, and 0.3% sits in the top ten. Sequencing used CD4+ or CD8+ T cells sorted from blood, obtained in a trial of the OX40 agonist ivuxolimab. All receptors derive from an adult with an advanced solid tumor such as melanoma, head and neck, liver or kidney cancer. CDR3s include the opening cysteine and the closing phenylalanine or tryptophan. Fields, in order: CDR3 length, J gene, clone size, V gene, CDR3 protein. The size of a clone is reported for some rows only, either as once, few or many, or as a class for expanded clones.

len: 13; j_gene: TRBJ1-2; abundance: -; v_gene: TRBV6-5; CDR3aa: CASSYRQGSGYTF
len: 13; j_gene: TRBJ1-2; abundance: -; v_gene: TRBV15; CDR3aa: CATSRDGSGGYTF
len: 16; j_gene: TRBJ2-2; abundance: -; v_gene: TRBV5-5; CDR3aa: CASSSTGSRGTGELFF
len: 15; j_gene: TRBJ1-5; abundance: few; v_gene: TRBV7-3; CDR3aa: CASSPQGDGIWPQHF
len: 19; j_gene: -; abundance: once; v_gene: TRBV5-6; CDR3aa: CASSSTAGGTSTSRYEQYF
len: 14; j_gene: TRBJ1-5; abundance: -; v_gene: TRBV4-1; CDR3aa: CASSPAGGDQSQHF
len: 17; j_gene: TRBJ2-7; abundance: -; v_gene: TRBV15; CDR3aa: CATSRDLGGLAAYEQYF
len: 13; j_gene: TRBJ1-6; abundance: -; v_gene: TRBV6-4; CDR3aa: CASSKEGNSPLHF
len: 14; j_gene: TRBJ1-6; abundance: -; v_gene: TRBV19; CDR3aa: CASSQGGSNSPLHF
len: 13; j_gene: TRBJ2-7; abundance: -; v_gene: TRBV19; CDR3aa: CASSNTGVREQYF
len: 13; j_gene: TRBJ2-1; abundance: -; v_gene: TRBV10-3; CDR3aa: CAISDSGSNEQFF
len: 14; j_gene: TRBJ1-2; abundance: -; v_gene: TRBV6-1; CDR3aa: CASRAGQGNYGYTF
len: 15; j_gene: TRBJ2-5; abundance: once; v_gene: TRBV2; CDR3aa: CASSIAGTGGETQYF
len: 15; j_gene: TRBJ2-1; abundance: -; v_gene: TRBV27; CDR3aa: CASSPRTRGGNEQFF
len: 15; j_gene: TRBJ1-3; abundance: -; v_gene: TRBV7-9; CDR3aa: CASSFGGFSGNTIYF
len: 16; j_gene: TRBJ2-1; abundance: -; v_gene: TRBV7-3; CDR3aa: CASSLTSQGAHNEQFF
len: 14; j_gene: TRBJ1-6; abundance: -; v_gene: TRBV7-3; CDR3aa: CASSFGQNNSPLHF
len: 20; j_gene: TRBJ2-1; abundance: -; v_gene: TRBV4-2; CDR3aa: CASSQDIPRTSGPTYNEQFF
len: 13; j_gene: TRBJ2-2; abundance: -; v_gene: TRBV19; CDR3aa: CASTNFGPGELFF
len: 17; j_gene: TRBJ2-6; abundance: -; v_gene: TRBV27; CDR3aa: CASRYRDVFGGANVLTF
len: 12; j_gene: TRBJ2-6; abundance: -; v_gene: TRBV29-1; CDR3aa: CSVDTGANVLTF
len: 15; j_gene: TRBJ1-1; abundance: -; v_gene: TRBV9; CDR3aa: CASSGGTGGRAEAFF
len: 12; j_gene: TRBJ2-7; abundance: -; v_gene: TRBV6-5; CDR3aa: CASIGGPNEQYF
len: 15; j_gene: TRBJ2-2; abundance: once; v_gene: TRBV6-1; CDR3aa: CASRGFGVNTGELFF
len: 14; j_gene: TRBJ2-7; abundance: once; v_gene: TRBV10-3; CDR3aa: CAISGGQPSYEQYF
len: 19; j_gene: TRBJ2-4; abundance: -; v_gene: TRBV2; CDR3aa: CASSEVLAGGPNAKNIQYF
len: 16; j_gene: TRBJ2-1; abundance: -; v_gene: TRBV7-3; CDR3aa: CASSPISGRGENEQFF